These 9 T cell receptor beta chains were all obtained from the same sample, sequenced in a study of cytomegalovirus exposure and HLA in healthy donors. In the PCR, 60 Vbeta and 13 Jbeta primers were used. Profiled with immunoSEQ multiplex PCR; TCRdb holds only in-frame clones, not every one. With around 44,000 clones in the sample, the ten largest clones hold 6.1%. The sequenced sample was PBMCs. The source is a male donor in good health and CMV-seropositive.

This rearrangement joins TRBV7-8 to TRBJ1-1; 7 bases agree with TRBD1. The V gene's germline CDR1 is SGHVS and CDR2 FQNEAQ. The CDR3 loop spans 12 amino acids. Trimming cost V 5 bases and J 8 bases; bases outside gene matches: 5. The CDR3 DNA reads as TGTGCCAGCAGCCTGGTGGACAGGGAAGCTTTCTTT. It codes for CASSLVDREAFF. The entire variable domain, with the rest obtained from reference TRBV7-8 and TRBJ1-1, is as follows: GAGVSQSPRYKVAKRGQDVALRCDPISGHVSLFWYQQALGQGPEFLTYFQNEAQLDKSGLPSDRFFAERPEGSVSTLKIQRTQQEDSAVYLCASSLVDREAFFGQGTRLTVV.

V is TRBV29-1 and J is TRBJ2-7, with TRBD1 matching over 8 bases. The length of the CDR3 is 14 residues. Looked up from germline, CDR1 is SQVTM and CDR2 is ANQGSEA. V dropped 6 bases and J dropped 0; count of bases not matched to a gene: 7. CDR3 sequence reads: CSVRTGPSSYEQYF. The CDR3 coding sequence is TGCAGCGTCAGGACAGGGCCGAGCTCCTACGAGCAGTACTTC.

The CDR3, as DNA: TGTGCCAGCAGCCCCAGGGCCGGGGACAGAACCTACGAGCAGTACTTC. Protein sequence: CASSPRAGDRTYEQYF. J is TRBJ2-7 and V is TRBV7-2, with 7 positions matching TRBD1. From germline, CDR1 is SGHTA and CDR2 FQGNSA. The CDR3 runs to 16 residues. V gave up 5 bases and J gave up 2 bases; unmatched junction bases: 12.

The rearrangement links TRBV5-1 to TRBJ2-2, with D maybe TRBD1 (5 bases). The CDR3 has 14 residues. V lost 1 base and J 6 bases, leaving 10 bases between the germline ends. The germline gives CDR1 SGHRS, CDR2 YFSETQ. CDR3 protein: CASSLSGLAGELFF. In DNA, the CDR3 is TGCGCCAGCAGCTTGTCAGGGCTCGCCGGGGAGCTGTTTTTT. The whole variable domain, filled in from reference TRBV5-1 and TRBJ2-2, reads KAGVTQTPRYLIKTRGQQVTLSCSPISGHRSVSWYQQTPGQGLQFLFEYFSETQRNKGNFPGRFSGRQFSNSRSEMNVSTLELGDSALYLCASSLSGLAGELFFGEGSRLTVL.

V gene TRBV30 combines with J gene TRBJ1-1, with D perhaps matching TRBD1 (5 bases). CDR3 size: 13 residues. V was shortened by 4 bases and J by 1 base, with 10 bases between the two germline ends. Germline V gene lookup returns CDR1 GTSNPN and CDR2 SVGIG (reference sequence). CDR3 sequence reads: CAWIRVANTEAFF. The CDR3 bases are TGTGCCTGGATCAGGGTCGCGAACACTGAAGCTTTCTTT.

The chain carries TRBV7-9 and TRBJ2-7, with D maybe TRBD1 (5 bases). Between the trimmed V and J ends, which lost 2 bases and 2 bases, there was a span of 10 bases. The length of the CDR3 is 14 residues. The germline CDR1 and CDR2 sequences are SEHNR and FQNEAQ (reference sequence). The CDR3 DNA sequence: TGTGCCAGCAGCTTATATGACAGCACCTACGAGCAGTACTTC. Translated: CASSLYDSTYEQYF. Together with reference TRBV7-9 and TRBJ2-7, the CDR3 gives the full variable domain: DTGVSQNPRHKITKRGQNVTFRCDPISEHNRLYWYRQTLGQGPEFLTYFQNEAQLEKSRLLSDRFSAERPKGSFSTLEIQRTEQGDSAMYLCASSLYDSTYEQYFGPGTRLTVT.

The CDR3 DNA reads TGTGCCAGCAGCCCTGGGGGCTCCACTGAAGCTTTCTTT. It encodes CASSPGGSTEAFF. The chain carries TRBV7-3 and TRBJ1-1; D is perhaps TRBD1 (6 bases). Between the trimmed V and J ends, which lost 5 bases and 4 bases, there was a span of 11 bases. The CDR3 has 13 residues. Germline V lookup: CDR1 SGHTA, CDR2 FQGTGA.

The chain couples TRBV7-8 to TRBJ1-1; TRBD1 matches at 9 bases. V shed 5 bases, J shed 2 bases, and the junction held 12 bases outside the gene matches. Germline CDR1 and CDR2: SGHVS and FQNEAQ. The CDR3 extends over 17 amino acids. CDR3 nucleotides: TGTGCCAGCAGCCCTAACCCTTGGACAGGGGTTAACACTGAAGCTTTCTTT. Amino acids: CASSPNPWTGVNTEAFF.

The J gene is TRBJ2-5, the V gene TRBV13; perhaps TRBD2 as D (5 bases). The V end lost 8 bases, the J end lost 6 bases, and 16 bases lay between the germline ends. This CDR3 has 13 residues. Germline V lookup: CDR1 PRHDT, CDR2 FYEKMQ (reference sequence). CDR3 nucleotides: TGTGCCAGCGAAGGCGGGTTGCTGAAGACCCAGTACTTC. Its protein product is CASEGGLLKTQYF.